This TCR beta chain was profiled in a study of shared clonotypes between healthy human individuals. In the study overall: Donors consisted of a couple of women and a few men between 18 and 49.

General observations from the study: Generation probability values for non-shared clonotypes were lower than those for clonotypes shared by all four donors. There were few donors, and this limited the genetic and exposure-history diversity represented.

The germline V gene has CDR1 SGHRS and CDR2 YFSETQ. The trim removed 0 bases at V and 2 bases at J, leaving 2 bases unmatched. The CDR3 is made up of 14 amino acids. As to this clone: Its antigen remains unidentified. The same CDR3 arises from other DNA sequences in this sample as well.

Several immunoSEQ 96-well plates shared each subset's DNA, each plate a replicate. Assay: immunoSEQ multiplex PCR; the TCRdb copy retains only in-frame clones and omits some. The sample carries about 2.4 million clones, over 85% recorded once. The chain is built from TRBV5-1 and TRBJ2-7; TRBD2 aligns across 7 bases. Sample: naive CD4+ T cells from PBMCs. Subset defined: CD45RA+ positively selected. This clonotype was sampled from a man aged 18-30 years in good health. Some clones in this sample may be carry-over from other donors' samples. The CDR3 region is CASSLAAGAYEQYF. In nucleotides, the CDR3 is TGCGCCAGCAGCTTGGCGGCGGGGGCCTACGAGCAGTACTTC.